The 9 T cell receptor beta chains given below trace back to one sample, sequenced in a study of cytomegalovirus exposure and HLA in healthy donors (dated by TCRdb to about 2017). The library relied on the immunoSEQ multiplex PCR assay. A mixture of 60 forward primers for TCR Vbeta segments and 13 reverse primers for TCR Jbeta segments was used in the multiplex PCR. Imported from immuneACCESS, the table was reduced by TCRdb to in-frame sequences with V and J called. These copies leave out some clones; in studies compared against another copy, an unresolved V gene accounts for under half, and the cause of the remainder is not known. The sample has 50,000 to 55,000 clones on record, around 82% of them singletons. Approximately 2.3% of the sample is in the top ten clones. Material for sequencing was PBMCs. The source is a boy aged 5-17 years in good health and CMV-seropositive.

V is TRBV2 and J is TRBJ2-7; D is unclear. V gave up 9 bases and J gave up 1 base, with 13 bases separating them. Germline CDR1 is SNHLY and CDR2 is FYNNEI. The CDR3 runs to 13 residues. CDR3 loop: CASKTPESYEQYF. As DNA, the CDR3 is TGTGCCAGTAAGACACCTGAGTCCTACGAGCAGTACTTC.

The chain recombines TRBV4-1 with TRBJ2-1, with TRBD2 matching over 7 bases. V shed 0 bases and J 8 bases; nucleotides not matched to a gene: 4. This CDR3 is 14 amino acids long. Germline V gene data show CDR1 as MGHRA and CDR2 as YSYEKL. CDR3 in DNA: TGCGCCAGCAGCCAAGAGTTGGGGGGGTATGAGCAGTTCTTC. This translates into CASSQELGGYEQFF.

This clone appeared a few times. This chain connects TRBV10-3 to TRBJ2-2; possibly TRBD2 for D (6 bases). There are 13 residues in the CDR3. Germline lookup yields CDR1 ENHRY and CDR2 SYGVKD. V lost 8 bases and J 6 bases, leaving 13 bases between the germline ends. The chain's CDR3 is CAIRGEGSGELFF. DNA of the CDR3: TGTGCCATCCGCGGGGAAGGGTCCGGGGAGCTGTTTTTT.

V and J are TRBV5-4 and TRBJ1-1, with 7 bases matching TRBD1. The CDR3 covers 15 residues. The trim removed 0 bases at V and 6 bases at J, leaving 8 bases unmatched. CDR1 is SGHNT, CDR2 YYREEE, per germline (reference sequence). The CDR3 sequence: CASSLEYTGAPEAFF. The DNA of the CDR3 is TGTGCCAGCAGCTTGGAATATACAGGGGCCCCTGAAGCTTTCTTT.

As concerns this clone: One end of the junction fails to match germline, which may point to a read error. The chain couples TRBV7-7 to TRBJ2-2; D is undetermined. This CDR3 is built from 14 residues. The germline V gene encodes CDR1 SSHAT and CDR2 FNYEAQ (reference sequence). CDR3 region: CASSLARSTGELFF. CDR3 in DNA: TGTGCTAGCAGCTTAGCTCGGAGCACCGGGGAGCTGTTTTTT.

The chain employs TRBV5-1 and TRBJ1-2; perhaps TRBD1 as D (5 bases). V was trimmed by 5 bases and J by 4 bases, leaving 15 bases between them. CDR1 and CDR2 from the germline V gene are SGHRS and YFSETQ. The CDR3 length is 14 residues. The DNA for the CDR3 is TGCGCCAGCAGTGGGGACCGACTAGCCTATGGCTACACCTTC. Protein sequence: CASSGDRLAYGYTF.

This chain uses TRBV28 with TRBJ2-5, with a tentative D call TRBD1 (6 bases). Between the trimmed V and J ends, which lost 4 bases and 5 bases, there was a span of 17 bases. Germline V CDR1 and CDR2: MDHEN, SYDVKM. CDR3 length: 15 residues. CDR3 residues: CASSSNPGTRETQYF. DNA of the CDR3: TGTGCCAGCAGTTCGAACCCCGGGACACGGGAGACCCAGTACTTC.

The chain has TRBV7-9 and TRBJ2-7; a possible D gene is TRBD1 (6 bases). The CDR3 consists of 16 residues. CDR1 SEHNR and CDR2 FQNEAQ come from the germline V gene (reference sequence). The V end was cut by 2 bases, the J end by 6 bases, with 20 bases between. The CDR3 spells CASSLRPGQGKAEQYF. For the CDR3, the DNA is TGTGCCAGCAGCTTAAGGCCGGGGCAGGGGAAGGCCGAGCAGTACTTC.

This sequence joins TRBV19 and TRBJ1-5; TRBD1 is a possible D gene (5 bases). The germline V gene encodes CDR1 LNHDA and CDR2 SQIVND (reference sequence). V shed 10 bases and J shed 7 bases, with 17 bases lying between them. The CDR3 spans 13 residues. The CDR3 region is CATEAAGWQPQHF. DNA for the CDR3: TGTGCCACCGAAGCAGCAGGGTGGCAGCCCCAGCATTTT.